This T cell receptor beta chain was identified during a study of T cells in localized non-small cell lung cancer. The repertoire was sequenced with immunoSEQ multiplex PCR; TCRdb's copy has only in-frame clones and lacks some. The data hold about 64,000 clones, with 81% observed a single time. V was cut by 1 base and J by 2 bases, with 15 bases left in between. The CDR3 consists of 16 residues. Germline-derived CDR1 and CDR2 are SGHNT and YYREEE (reference sequence). The gene calls are TRBV5-4 and TRBJ1-1; D gene ambiguous. The sample here was PBMCs, taken before any cancer treatment. The receptor comes from a man aged 40 to 69 with stage II lung adenocarcinoma. CDR3: CASSLSPTRRNTEAFF. The CDR3 DNA reads TGTGCCAGCAGCTTGTCCCCGACAAGACGAAACACTGAAGCTTTCTTT.